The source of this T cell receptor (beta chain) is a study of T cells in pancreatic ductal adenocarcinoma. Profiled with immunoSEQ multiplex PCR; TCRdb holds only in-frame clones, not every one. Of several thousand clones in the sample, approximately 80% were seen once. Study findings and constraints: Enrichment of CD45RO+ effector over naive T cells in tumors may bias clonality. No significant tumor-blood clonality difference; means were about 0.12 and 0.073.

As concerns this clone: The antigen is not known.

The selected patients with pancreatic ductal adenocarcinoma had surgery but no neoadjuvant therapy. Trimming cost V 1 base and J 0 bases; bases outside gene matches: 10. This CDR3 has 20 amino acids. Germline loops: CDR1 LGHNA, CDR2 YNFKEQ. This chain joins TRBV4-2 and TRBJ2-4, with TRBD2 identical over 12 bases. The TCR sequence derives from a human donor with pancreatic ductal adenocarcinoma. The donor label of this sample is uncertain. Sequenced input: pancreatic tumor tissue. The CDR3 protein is CASSQGTSGVGLLAKNIQYF. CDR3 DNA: TGTGCCAGCAGCCAAGGGACTAGCGGGGTTGGACTACTAGCCAAAAACATTCAGTACTTC.